This TCR beta chain was documented in a study of Ad26.COV2.S vaccination and SARS-CoV-2 variants. CDR1 and CDR2 from the germline V gene are MNHEY and SVGAGI. There are 15 residues in the CDR3. The V gene lost 6 bases and the J gene lost 0 bases, with 14 bases spanning the gap. Indicated treatment: roughly 20 received Ad26.COV2.S at low or high dose, single or two shots; about 5 received placebo; per-sample allocation not given. The study sampled participants on day 63 after the first vaccine or placebo injection. In Boston, an adult donor aged 18-55 years took part. Clones were read by immunoSEQ multiplex PCR, and TCRdb kept only the in-frame ones, dropping some. The data contain roughly 270,000 clones, around 87% of them seen just once; the ten biggest clones take up under 4%.

The chain recombines TRBV6-5 with TRBJ1-1; the D is unclear. The TCR sequence derives from a person aged 18-65 years who received the Ad26.COV2.S COVID-19 vaccine or a placebo. Here the sequenced sample was peripheral blood, taken in a trial of Ad26.COV2.S vaccine versus placebo. The DNA for the CDR3 is TGTGCCAGCAGGCGAAGAAGGGTCATGAACACTGAAGCTTTCTTT. Its translation is CASRRRRVMNTEAFF.